The table lists the clone carrying this TCR beta chain with many counts. This entry comes from a study of tumor-infiltrating lymphocytes in primary liver carcinoma. V gave up 2 bases and J gave up 6 bases; unmatched junction bases: 3. The germline gives CDR1 SQVTM, CDR2 ANQGSEA. The CDR3 length is 13 residues. A primer in the constant region served to generate TCR beta cDNA from approximately 500 ng of total RNA. A slightly modified ARM-PCR protocol with three nested multiplex PCR rounds produced these TCR beta libraries. Rounds one and two of PCR, each of 10 cycles, were primed with TRBV1-TRBV30 forward primers and a C-beta reverse primer. TCRdb redid the calling of the multiplex PCR reads with MiXCR, one entry per CDR3 protein. The repertoire holds fewer than 400,000 distinct CDR3 sequences, with 65% as singletons. The researchers obtained blood RNA from unsorted whole blood and also extracted germline DNA.

The gene calls are TRBV29-1 and TRBJ2-1; TRBD1 agrees at 8 bases. The sample comprised peripheral blood. The TCR sequence derives from a man between 35 and 55 years old with primary liver carcinoma and hepatitis B virus infection. CDR3 DNA sequence: TGCAGCGTTGAAAGGACAGGGAGCAATGAGCAGTTCTTC. This translates into CSVERTGSNEQFF.